Each of the 8 T cell receptor beta chains below was sequenced from the same sample in a study of blood T cells in healthy people across ages. Using a J-beta primer mix together with a sample-barcoded 5' primer, a second PCR was run for roughly 6 to 12 cycles. From the 5' RACE reads, TCRdb called clonotypes with MiXCR, one entry per CDR3 protein. The table records more than 1.4 million distinct CDR3 sequences, approximately 40% of them present only once. What was sequenced was blood. The receptors were gathered from a young woman in good health.

This clonotype has just a few counts. V is TRBV7-2 and J is TRBJ2-5; D could derive from TRBD1 or TRBD2 (6 bases each). The CDR3 has 14 residues. Germline V gives CDR1 SGHTA, CDR2 FQGNSA. The V end was cut by 4 bases, the J end by 11 bases, with 20 bases between. The CDR3 reads CASSYGTGGPEQYF. In DNA, the CDR3 is TGTGCCAGCAGCTATGGGACTGGGGGGCCTGAGCAGTACTTC.

There are a few counts of this clonotype. The chain recombines TRBV9 with TRBJ2-3, with TRBD2 matching over 14 bases. Germline CDR1 and CDR2: SGDLS and YYNGEE. This CDR3 has 17 amino acids. V lost 4 bases, J lost 0 bases, and 4 bases stayed unmatched. CDR3 region: CASSPGTSGGSTDTQYF. The DNA for the CDR3 is TGTGCCAGCAGCCCAGGGACTAGCGGGGGTAGCACAGATACGCAGTATTTT.

The chain is built from TRBV6-5 and TRBJ2-1, with 10 positions matching TRBD2. V dropped 4 bases and J dropped 6; count of bases not matched to a gene: 12. There are 17 residues in the CDR3. The V gene's germline CDR1 is MNHEY and CDR2 SVGAGI. The CDR3 reads CASSFSILAGVINEQFF. In DNA, the CDR3 is TGTGCCAGCAGTTTCTCGATTCTAGCGGGAGTGATCAATGAGCAGTTCTTC.

As regards this clonotype: At one boundary the junction diverges from the germline segment, which might be a read error. The chain carries TRBV7-9 and TRBJ1-1, with 11 bases lining up with TRBD1. Germline assignment: CDR1 SEHNR and CDR2 FQNEAQ (reference sequence). CDR3 size: 15 residues. CDR3 DNA sequence: TGTGCCGGCAGCGGGACAGGGGGTATGAACACTGAAGCTTTCTTT. It yields the protein CAGSGTGGMNTEAFF.

The genes are TRBV20-1 and TRBJ1-2, with 8 bases fitting TRBD1. The CDR3 runs to 14 residues. Germline lookup yields CDR1 DFQATT and CDR2 SNEGSKA (reference sequence). V gave up 2 bases and J gave up 4 bases; unmatched junction bases: 6. CDR3 bases: TGCAGTGCTAGATCAGGGGGCTATATCTATGGCTACACCTTC. It encodes CSARSGGYIYGYTF.

The chain is built from TRBV20-1 and TRBJ2-3, with 7 bases matching TRBD2. The CDR3 is 15 amino acids. Germline V CDR1 and CDR2: DFQATT, SNEGSKA (reference sequence). V shed 6 bases and J 4 bases; nucleotides not matched to a gene: 13. For the CDR3, the DNA is TGCAGTGCCTCGCTCGCCCCCACTAGCGCAGATACGCAGTATTTT. Residues: CSASLAPTSADTQYF.

In nucleotides, the CDR3 is TGTGCCACCAGTGAATACGACAGGGGAGAGCAGTTCTTC. Translating gives CATSEYDRGEQFF. This chain connects TRBV24-1 to TRBJ2-1, with 8 bases identical to TRBD1. The CDR3 spans 13 residues. CDR1 is KGHDR, CDR2 SFDVKD, per germline. J lost 10 bases, V lost 4 bases, and 5 bases had no gene match.

This clonotype was seen many times. The J gene is TRBJ2-5, the V gene TRBV29-1; D not resolved. Germline V gives CDR1 SQVTM, CDR2 ANQGSEA. This CDR3 spans 14 amino acids. V was shortened by 4 bases and J by 5 bases, with 17 bases between the two germline ends. The CDR3 region is CSVVWLGQLETQYF. The CDR3 coding sequence is TGCAGCGTTGTATGGCTCGGGCAGTTGGAGACCCAGTACTTC.